The clone carrying this T cell receptor (beta chain) was detected ten times or more. The time point: blood at routine non-recurrence follow-up after resection. MiXCR was run by TCRdb on the 5' RACE reads, yielding one entry per CDR3 protein. The table has about 29,000 distinct CDR3 sequences, roughly 10% seen once. The data derive from a study of spatial heterogeneity in lung cancer. Looked up from germline, CDR1 is SNHLY and CDR2 is FYNNEI. The CDR3 spans 14 residues. The V end lost 6 bases, the J end lost 0 bases, and 8 bases lay between the germline ends. The sequences come from PBMCs, collected at follow-up. The chain combines TRBV2 with TRBJ2-2; D remains unclear. The receptor was derived from a female donor with early-stage non-small cell lung cancer. CDR3 amino acids: CASRLQPNTGELFF. CDR3 sequence (DNA): TGTGCCAGCAGATTACAACCGAACACCGGGGAGCTGTTTTTT. The full variable domain, with the rest looked up from reference TRBV2 and TRBJ2-2, is EPEVTQTPSHQVTQMGQEVILRCVPISNHLYFYWYRQILGQKVEFLVSFYNNEISEKSEIFDDQFSVERPDGSNFTLKIRSTKLEDSAMYFCASRLQPNTGELFFGEGSRLTVL.